These T cell receptor beta chains were read from a single sample in a study of cytotoxic CD8 clonotypes in ibrutinib-treated CLL. This table comes from immunoSEQ multiplex PCR, and its TCRdb copy is limited to in-frame clones, with some not included. The profile shows some 170,000 clones, over 75% of them singletons. The material sequenced was PBMCs, taken at disease progression, from a patient treated with ibrutinib. The receptors were gathered from a human donor with chronic lymphocytic leukemia. CDR3s include the opening cysteine and the closing phenylalanine or tryptophan. A D gene is named only where the DNA matches it firmly. Size is omitted from some rows. Given values are once, few, many or a class for expanded clones.

clone_size d_call j_call cdr3_length v_call cdr3_nt cdr3_aa
- TRBD1 TRBJ2-7 15 TRBV7-2 TGTGCCAGCAGCGTAAGACAGGGGGTCGAGTACGAGCAGTACTTC CASSVRQGVEYEQYF
- - TRBJ2-7 17 TRBV4-2 TGTGCCAGCAGCCAACCTACGACTGGGGGAAGCTCCTACGAGCAGTACTTC CASSQPTTGGSSYEQYF
- - TRBJ2-3 14 TRBV4-3 TGCGCCAGCAGCCGAGAAATTAACGCAGATACGCAGTATTTT CASSREINADTQYF
- - TRBJ2-1 13 TRBV28 TGTGCCAGCACCCGGACCGAATTAAATGAGCAGTTCTTC CASTRTELNEQFF
- TRBD2 TRBJ2-1 17 TRBV5-1 TGCGCCAGCAGCCCTCCGGTAGCGGGAGGGGCCAACAATGAGCAGTTCTTC CASSPPVAGGANNEQFF
- TRBD2 TRBJ2-7 15 TRBV7-9 TGTGCCAGCAGCCGCGAGGGACTAGCGGGAGGTGAGCAGTACTTC CASSREGLAGGEQYF
once - TRBJ2-3 14 TRBV7-9 TGTGCCAGCAGCTCGGGACTCCTTCTGGATACGCAGTATTTT CASSSGLLLDTQYF
- - TRBJ1-5 18 TRBV27 TGTGCCAGCAGTTTGGTTGGGACCCGGGCGGAGGGCAATCAGCCCCAGCATTTT CASSLVGTRAEGNQPQHF
once TRBD2 TRBJ2-3 17 TRBV4-3 TGCGCCAGCAGCCATTCGACTAGCGTCGAGACCCGAGATACGCAGTATTTT CASSHSTSVETRDTQYF
- TRBD2 TRBJ2-7 16 TRBV7-2 TGTGCCAGCAGATCAGAAGGGGCGGGGGGAGCGAACGAGCAGTACTTC CASRSEGAGGANEQYF
- - TRBJ1-2 13 TRBV6-5 TGTGCCAGCAGTTACTTGGGGGAGGCGGGCTACACCTTC CASSYLGEAGYTF
- - TRBJ2-7 15 TRBV10-3 TGTGCCATCAGTGAGTCGCCGACAGCCAGGGGCGAGCAGTACTTC CAISESPTARGEQYF
- TRBD1 TRBJ2-3 16 TRBV11-2 TGTGCCAGCAGCCCTAGGGGGACAGGGGGCCCAGATACGCAGTATTTT CASSPRGTGGPDTQYF
- TRBD1 TRBJ2-5 16 TRBV7-7 TGTGCCAGCAGCTTAGCGTTCCAGGGGGCCTTAGAGACCCAGTACTTC CASSLAFQGALETQYF
many - TRBJ1-2 11 TRBV5-1 TGCGCCAGCAGCATCAGGGATGGCTACACCTTC CASSIRDGYTF